What follows are 16 T cell receptor beta chains derived from one specimen sequenced in a study of T cell responses to AZD1222 COVID-19 vaccine. Clones were read by immunoSEQ multiplex PCR, and TCRdb kept only the in-frame ones, dropping some. The sample contains 140,000 to 150,000 clones, just under 95% of which appear only once. Specimen: peripheral blood, collected on day 0 of AZD1222 vaccination. The source is an adult in good health.

The V call is TRBV11-1, the J call TRBJ2-2, with D unclear. This CDR3 comprises 12 residues. Trimming removed 5 bases from V and 4 bases from J, with 5 bases in between. Per germline, CDR1 SGHAT and CDR2 FQDESV (reference sequence). The CDR3 sequence: CASSASTGELFF. CDR3 nucleotide sequence: TGTGCCAGCAGCGCAAGCACCGGGGAGCTGTTTTTT. Looking up the rest from reference TRBV11-1 and TRBJ2-2 gives the full variable domain: EAEVAQSPRYKITEKSQAVAFWCDPISGHATLYWYRQILGQGPELLVQFQDESVVDDSQLPKDRFSAERLKGVDSTLKIQPAELGDSAMYLCASSASTGELFFGEGSRLTVL.

The rearrangement joins TRBV4-1 to TRBJ2-7, with D perhaps matching TRBD2 (7 bases). The V and J ends lost 9 bases and 4 bases respectively, with 19 bases between them. Germline assignment: CDR1 MGHRA and CDR2 YSYEKL. The length of the CDR3 is 14 residues. CDR3 nucleotides: TGCGCCAGTTCCCGAGGGGGAGGGTCATACGAGCAGTACTTC. It specifies CASSRGGGSYEQYF.

The genes are TRBV28 and TRBJ1-3; D remains ambiguous. The germline gives CDR1 MDHEN, CDR2 SYDVKM. The germline V and J ends were trimmed by 3 bases and 5 bases, with 14 bases remaining between them. The CDR3 is 15 amino acids. The CDR3 sequence: CASSLGRGWRNTIYF. The CDR3 coding sequence is TGTGCCAGCAGTTTGGGCAGAGGTTGGCGAAACACCATATATTTT.

The J gene is TRBJ2-3, the V gene TRBV11-2; no reliable D call. Trimming took 3 bases from V and 0 from J, leaving 7 bases between them. There are 14 residues in the CDR3. Germline loops: CDR1 SGHAT, CDR2 FQNNGV. The CDR3 DNA follows: TGTGCCAGCAGCTTGGACCTTAGCACAGATACGCAGTATTTT. Its protein is CASSLDLSTDTQYF.

The chain carries TRBV27 and TRBJ1-1; perhaps TRBD1 as D (5 bases). This CDR3 comprises 15 residues. Germline V gene sequence: CDR1 MNHEY, CDR2 SMNVEV (reference sequence). The V end was cut by 0 bases, the J end by 1 base, with 9 bases between. CDR3 protein: CASSLSQGSNTEAFF. The CDR3 region has the DNA TGTGCCAGCAGTTTATCGCAGGGATCGAACACTGAAGCTTTCTTT.

The J gene is TRBJ2-1, the V gene TRBV29-1, with D unclear. V was clipped by 4 bases and J by 11 bases, with 15 bases between them. Germline loops: CDR1 SQVTM, CDR2 ANQGSEA. The CDR3 runs to 12 residues. The chain's CDR3 is CSVVLRREQQFF. CDR3 DNA sequence: TGCAGCGTTGTATTAAGAAGGGAACAGCAGTTCTTC.

The chain joins TRBV25-1 to TRBJ1-1; tentative D call: TRBD1 (5 bases). Trimming removed 0 bases at V and 4 bases at J, with 12 bases between. CDR1 and CDR2 (germline): MGHDK, SYGVNS. This CDR3 comprises 15 residues. Here the CDR3 reads CASSEYPARATEAFF. The CDR3 nucleotides read TGTGCCAGCAGTGAATACCCCGCCAGGGCCACTGAAGCTTTCTTT. The full variable domain, with the rest looked up from reference TRBV25-1 and TRBJ1-1, is EADIYQTPRYLVIGTGKKITLECSQTMGHDKMYWYQQDPGMELHLIHYSYGVNSTEKGDLSSESTVSRIRTEHFPLTLESARPSHTSQYLCASSEYPARATEAFFGQGTRLTVV.

V is TRBV5-1 and J is TRBJ1-4; 12 bases map to TRBD1. In germline, CDR1 is SGHRS, CDR2 YFSETQ. V trimming: 5 bases; J trimming: 8 bases; junction bases outside the gene matches: 4. This CDR3 is 14 amino acids long. CDR3 nucleotide sequence: TGCGCCAGCAGGGGGACAGGGGGCGGCGAAAAACTGTTTTTT. Protein product: CASRGTGGGEKLFF.

The rearrangement joins TRBV25-1 to TRBJ2-3; D not certain. V lost 5 bases and J lost 2, with 8 bases in between. This CDR3 has 13 amino acids. Germline CDR1 and CDR2: MGHDK and SYGVNS. The chain's CDR3 is CASSRGFTDTQYF. CDR3 nucleotide sequence: TGTGCCAGCAGTCGCGGATTCACAGATACGCAGTATTTT. The variable domain in full, with the rest retrieved from reference TRBV25-1 and TRBJ2-3, is EADIYQTPRYLVIGTGKKITLECSQTMGHDKMYWYQQDPGMELHLIHYSYGVNSTEKGDLSSESTVSRIRTEHFPLTLESARPSHTSQYLCASSRGFTDTQYFGPGTRLTVL.

This clone was recorded once. The chain recombines TRBV28 with TRBJ1-4; unclear D gene. The CDR3 extends over 13 amino acids. CDR1 is MDHEN, CDR2 SYDVKM, per germline. V gave up 3 bases and J gave up 8 bases, with 10 bases separating them. The CDR3 here is CASSLIAVEKLFF. The CDR3 DNA is TGTGCCAGCAGTTTGATTGCAGTGGAAAAACTGTTTTTT.

The chain couples TRBV29-1 to TRBJ2-2; TRBD2 matches at 9 bases. The V gene end was trimmed by 5 bases and the J gene end by 5 bases; junction bases not matched to a gene: 3. The germline CDR1 and CDR2 sequences are SQVTM and ANQGSEA. This CDR3 has 13 amino acids. The CDR3: CSVPGLATGELFF. Written as DNA, the CDR3 is TGCAGCGTTCCGGGACTAGCTACCGGGGAGCTGTTTTTT.

This chain uses TRBV23-1 with TRBJ1-6; D is perhaps TRBD1 (6 bases). TRBV23-1 is designated an ORF whose function remains uncertain. This CDR3 region has 14 residues. V shed 2 bases and J shed 10 bases, with 12 bases lying between them. The CDR3 here is CASSQTGCDSPLHF. The CDR3 region has the DNA TGCGCCAGCAGTCAAACAGGGTGTGACTCACCCCTCCACTTT.

This clone has only a few counts. The CDR3 DNA reads as TGTGCCAGCAGTGGGAGCAGGGGCTCCTACGAGCAGTACTTC. It encodes CASSGSRGSYEQYF. The V gene is TRBV2, the J gene TRBJ2-7; tentatively, D is TRBD1 (6 bases). The germline gives CDR1 SNHLY, CDR2 FYNNEI. V lost 4 bases to trimming and J lost 0 bases, with 10 bases between them. The CDR3 runs to 14 residues.

This clone was observed once. The chain combines TRBV11-2 with TRBJ1-3; no clear D. CDR1 and CDR2 from the germline V gene are SGHAT and FQNNGV. CDR3 size: 14 residues. V lost 0 bases and J 3 bases, leaving 6 bases between the germline ends. CDR3 sequence: CASSLEGFGNTIYF. CDR3 DNA: TGTGCCAGCAGCTTAGAAGGGTTTGGAAACACCATATATTTT.

The chain couples TRBV10-3 to TRBJ2-7, with D unresolved. V was pared by 3 bases and J by 6 bases, with 9 bases between. The germline gives CDR1 ENHRY, CDR2 SYGVKD. This CDR3 has 12 residues. The CDR3 loop reads CAISDVPSEQYF. The CDR3 DNA sequence: TGTGCCATCAGTGACGTTCCCTCCGAGCAGTACTTC.

CDR3 coding DNA: TGTGCCAGCAGCGTAGGTGAAGGGGCCACCCCCCCCTCGGGCTACACCTTC. Amino acid sequence: CASSVGEGATPPSGYTF. The rearrangement links TRBV9 to TRBJ1-2, with D maybe TRBD1 (5 bases). V lost 0 bases and J lost 8, with 23 bases in between. The length of the CDR3 is 17 residues. Germline values: CDR1 SGDLS, CDR2 YYNGEE.